One and the same sample provided the 24 T cell receptor beta chains below, sequenced in a study of monozygotic twins with inflammatory bowel disease (dated by TCRdb to the late 2010s). To prepare the library, 5' RACE was applied. Data came from an Illumina HiSeq 2500. Reprocessed by TCRdb, the reads give a single entry per CDR3 protein sequence, without DNA. This sample's listing comprises approximately 150,000 distinct CDR3 sequences. Under 2.5% of the sample belongs to the ten largest clones. The specimen was blood. The origin of the receptors is a human donor with ulcerative colitis or Crohn's disease, or a healthy co-twin of an affected twin (not recorded which).

The chain links TRBV6-2 or TRBV6-3 to TRBJ1-2. Germline V CDR1 and CDR2: MNHEY, SVGEGT. The CDR3 runs 12 residues. The CDR3 region is CASSYRGYGYTF.

The gene calls are TRBV7-2 and TRBJ2-7; the TCRdb D gene call, TRBD2, has no DNA to confirm it. Germline V gives CDR1 SGHTA, CDR2 FQGNSA. The CDR3 length is 16 residues. The CDR3 spells CASSYQGLVGSYEQYF.

The gene calls are TRBV6-2 or TRBV6-3 and TRBJ2-1; the TCRdb D gene call, TRBD2, has no DNA to confirm it. CDR3 length: 15 residues. The germline CDR1 and CDR2 sequences are MNHEY and SVGEGT. The CDR3 loop reads CASSPSGGQYNEQFF.

The chain employs TRBV5-1 and TRBJ1-1; TCRdb lists TRBD1, though no DNA is available to test this call. The CDR3 spans 14 residues. Germline V lookup: CDR1 SGHRS, CDR2 YFSETQ. The CDR3 region is CASSLTTGGTEAFF.

The genes are TRBV24-1 and TRBJ2-3. Germline assignment: CDR1 KGHDR and CDR2 SFDVKD. This CDR3 comprises 14 residues. CDR3 sequence: CATSDPRSTDTQYF.

The V and J genes are TRBV4-3 and TRBJ2-2; TCRdb's D call of TRBD2 is untestable without DNA. This CDR3 is 15 amino acids long. The germline CDR1 and CDR2 sequences are LGHNA and YSLEER. The CDR3 loop is CASSQVLGRTGELFF.

This CDR3 is CASSPPGGRPAGELFF. The genes are TRBV7-3 and TRBJ2-2. Germline V gene lookup returns CDR1 SGHTA and CDR2 FQGTGA. This CDR3 spans 16 amino acids.

This chain connects TRBV5-1 to TRBJ2-2; the D gene TCRdb calls, TRBD1, cannot be checked with no DNA. Germline assignment: CDR1 SGHRS and CDR2 YFSETQ. CDR3 length: 17 amino acids. The CDR3 sequence is CASRLRRTGRDTGELFF.

This chain links TRBV19 with TRBJ1-5. Germline loops: CDR1 LNHDA, CDR2 SQIVND (reference sequence). CDR3 length: 14 residues. The CDR3 sequence: CASSIRDSNQPQHF.

The chain combines TRBV13 with TRBJ2-3; as DNA is missing, the TRBD2 call by TCRdb cannot be tested. Germline lookup yields CDR1 PRHDT and CDR2 FYEKMQ (reference sequence). CDR3 length equals 16 residues. The CDR3 here is CASSKRLAGGTDTQYF.

V is TRBV30 and J is TRBJ1-1; no DNA is available, so the TRBD1 call from TCRdb remains unchecked. The CDR3 covers 13 residues. Looked up from germline, CDR1 is GTSNPN and CDR2 is SVGIG (reference sequence). Here the CDR3 reads CAWSGGGITEAFF.

The chain employs TRBV7-3 and TRBJ2-3; TCRdb indicates TRBD2, and absent DNA this call remains unverified. This CDR3 is 17 amino acids long. CDR1 SGHTA and CDR2 FQGTGA come from the germline V gene. The CDR3 loop reads CASRKSGVTLSTDTQYF.

The chain employs TRBV20-1 and TRBJ1-4; there is no DNA to check the TCRdb D call of TRBD1. Germline values: CDR1 DFQATT, CDR2 SNEGSKA (reference sequence). The CDR3 runs 17 residues. This CDR3 is CSAISRTGGGLAEKLFF.

The chain employs TRBV15 and TRBJ2-7; with no DNA, the TCRdb D assignment of TRBD1 cannot be verified. The CDR3 length is 15 residues. CDR1 and CDR2 from the germline V gene are LNHNV and YYDKDF (reference sequence). CDR3 region: CATSRPLGQDGEQYF.

The chain uses TRBV20-1 and TRBJ2-2; TCRdb's assignment of TRBD1 cannot be checked, as there is no DNA. The germline V gene encodes CDR1 DFQATT and CDR2 SNEGSKA (reference sequence). The CDR3 runs to 14 residues. Here the CDR3 reads CSARKDRGSGELFF.

The chain employs TRBV11-2 and TRBJ1-4. There are 16 residues in the CDR3. The germline V gene encodes CDR1 SGHAT and CDR2 FQNNGV. The CDR3 is CASSLAGGATNEKLFF.

The gene calls are TRBV20-1 and TRBJ1-2; TCRdb's assignment of TRBD1 cannot be checked, as there is no DNA. The CDR3 is 14 residues long. The germline gives CDR1 DFQATT, CDR2 SNEGSKA (reference sequence). CDR3 sequence: CSAHDRWPLYGYTF.

V gene TRBV5-1 combines with J gene TRBJ2-3; the TCRdb D gene call, TRBD2, has no DNA to confirm it. Per germline, CDR1 SGHRS and CDR2 YFSETQ. The CDR3 contains 17 residues. The CDR3 protein is CASSWTGTSTSTDTQYF.

The chain links TRBV12-3 or TRBV12-4 to TRBJ1-2. This CDR3 comprises 15 residues. The chain's CDR3 is CASRPNSNNLGGYTF.

The chain is built from TRBV20-1 and TRBJ1-5; absent DNA, TCRdb's TRBD1 call cannot be checked. Germline CDR1 reads DFQATT; CDR2 reads SNEGSKA (reference sequence). The CDR3 is made up of 17 amino acids. CDR3 loop: CSAKVQTGPYSNQPQHF.

V and J are TRBV6-2 or TRBV6-3 and TRBJ1-5; no DNA is available, so the TRBD1 call from TCRdb remains unchecked. The germline V gene encodes CDR1 MNHEY and CDR2 SVGEGT. The CDR3 totals 16 residues. The CDR3 is CASSYGQGRKLSPQHF.

V usage is TRBV9 and J usage is TRBJ2-1; the TCRdb call, TRBD2, lacks DNA for checking. This CDR3 comprises 15 residues. The V gene's germline CDR1 is SGDLS and CDR2 YYNGEE. This CDR3 is CASSPVAELSREQFF. Full variable domain (remainder filled in from reference TRBV9 and TRBJ2-1): DSGVTQTPKHLITATGQRVTLRCSPRSGDLSVYWYQQSLDQGLQFLIQYYNGEERAKGNILERFSAQQFPDLHSELNLSSLELGDSALYFCASSPVAELSREQFFGPGTRLTVL.

By frequency, this clonotype is medium-sized. The V call is TRBV18, the J call TRBJ2-1; the TRBD1 assignment by TCRdb is unverifiable without DNA. The CDR3 has 20 residues. In germline, CDR1 is KGHSH, CDR2 LQKENI. CDR3: CASSSMTGVPFFGSYNEQFF.

The chain links TRBV3-1 to TRBJ1-2; TCRdb lists TRBD1, though no DNA is available to test this call. Germline V gene sequence: CDR1 LGHDT, CDR2 YNNKEL (reference sequence). The CDR3 sequence is 16 residues long. This CDR3 is CASSRQGPDTNYGYTF.